Following are 10 T cell receptor beta chains from one sample sequenced in a study of cytomegalovirus exposure and HLA in healthy donors. This PCR relied on a set of 60 Vbeta primers and 13 Jbeta primers. The repertoire was sequenced with immunoSEQ multiplex PCR; TCRdb's copy has only in-frame clones and lacks some. The table lists over 85,000 clones, 70% to 75% of them singletons. The sequencing input was PBMCs. The origin of the receptors is a man aged 35 to 55 in good health and CMV-seronegative.

As DNA, the CDR3 is TGTGCCAGAAGCCCACGTTGGGGCAGGGCTTCAGGAGATACGCAGTATTTT. It yields the protein CARSPRWGRASGDTQYF. The V and J genes are TRBV5-3 and TRBJ2-3; D may be TRBD1 (5 bases). TRBV5-3 is marked as an open reading frame, function uncertain. Deletions cut 4 bases from V and 5 bases from J, with 23 bases between. This CDR3 contains 17 residues.

V gene TRBV5-8 combines with J gene TRBJ2-3, with TRBD2 identical over 9 bases. Germline values: CDR1 SGHTS, CDR2 YDEGEE. Losses at the gene ends were 3 bases for V and 10 bases for J; bases not matched to a gene: 12. The CDR3 is made up of 15 amino acids. CDR3 sequence: CASSSIRSTSGSQYF. The CDR3 nucleotides are TGTGCCAGCAGCTCAATCCGGTCGACTAGCGGTTCGCAGTATTTT.

This sequence joins TRBV2 and TRBJ2-7, with 7 positions matching TRBD1. Germline CDR1 and CDR2: SNHLY and FYNNEI. V was clipped by 8 bases and J by 6 bases; unmatched bases: 10. The CDR3 is 13 residues long. CDR3 bases: TGTGCCAGCGGTGGACAGGCCGGGGTCGAGCAGTACTTC. Its translation: CASGGQAGVEQYF.

This clone was observed a handful of times. The V and J genes are TRBV2 and TRBJ1-4; 9 bases map to TRBD1. The germline gives CDR1 SNHLY, CDR2 FYNNEI. V lost 7 bases and J lost 5; bases outside the gene matches: 5. CDR3 length equals 14 residues. CDR3 region: CASNEGTGNEKLFF. In DNA, the CDR3 is TGTGCCAGCAACGAAGGGACAGGGAATGAAAAACTGTTTTTT. Full variable domain (outside the CDR3, taken from reference TRBV2 and TRBJ1-4): EPEVTQTPSHQVTQMGQEVILRCVPISNHLYFYWYRQILGQKVEFLVSFYNNEISEKSEIFDDQFSVERPDGSNFTLKIRSTKLEDSAMYFCASNEGTGNEKLFFGSGTQLSVL.

The chain combines TRBV11-2 with TRBJ2-7; 14 bases are a match to TRBD2. There are 19 residues in the CDR3. J lost 4 bases, V lost 6 bases, and 17 bases had no gene match. In germline, CDR1 is SGHAT, CDR2 FQNNGV. In nucleotides, the CDR3 is TGTGCCAGCAGAAGCCCCTCCGGGACTAGCGGGGGAATACGGTACGAGCAGTACTTC. The encoded protein is CASRSPSGTSGGIRYEQYF. Combining the CDR3 with reference TRBV11-2 and TRBJ2-7 gives the whole variable domain EAGVAQSPRYKIIEKRQSVAFWCNPISGHATLYWYQQILGQGPKLLIQFQNNGVVDDSQLPKDRFSAERLKGVDSTLKIQPAKLEDSAVYLCASRSPSGTSGGIRYEQYFGPGTRLTVT.

The sample holds a few counts of this clone. The chain recombines TRBV7-9 with TRBJ1-1, with TRBD1 matching over 7 bases. The germline V gene encodes CDR1 SEHNR and CDR2 FQNEAQ (reference sequence). This CDR3 region has 14 residues. V lost 6 bases and J lost 6; bases outside the gene matches: 10. The DNA of the CDR3 is TGTGCCAGCAGTCTCGGGGCAGGGGGAGCTGAAGCTTTCTTT. Its translation: CASSLGAGGAEAFF.

The chain carries TRBV11-3 and TRBJ2-2, with TRBD1 matching over 12 bases. Germline V gene data show CDR1 as SGHNT and CDR2 as YENEEA. The CDR3 spans 16 residues. After removal of 5 bases from V and 4 bases from J, the junction contained 5 bases not matched to a gene. The CDR3 loop is CASSVGTGGGTGELFF. The CDR3 bases are TGTGCCAGCAGCGTCGGGACAGGGGGCGGCACCGGGGAGCTGTTTTTT.

The V call is TRBV9, the J call TRBJ2-1; maybe TRBD2 (5 bases). V was shortened by 0 bases and J by 8 bases, with 12 bases between the two germline ends. Germline CDR1 reads SGDLS; CDR2 reads YYNGEE. This CDR3 contains 14 residues. This CDR3 reads CASSVATLAHEQFF. CDR3 in DNA: TGTGCCAGCAGCGTAGCCACCCTAGCCCATGAGCAGTTCTTC.

V and J are TRBV19 and TRBJ1-5; 9 bases line up with TRBD1. This CDR3 spans 16 amino acids. The ends lost 4 bases at V and 4 bases at J; junction bases unmatched: 8. From germline, CDR1 is LNHDA and CDR2 SQIVND (reference sequence). CDR3 sequence reads: CASSRPSGTGNQPQHF. CDR3 DNA sequence: TGTGCCAGTAGTAGACCGTCCGGGACAGGGAATCAGCCCCAGCATTTT.

The chain has TRBV5-4 and TRBJ2-3; 8 positions match TRBD2. CDR1 is SGHNT and CDR2 is YYREEE in the germline V gene (reference sequence). Trimming at V came to 2 bases and at J to 0 bases, leaving 5 bases not matched to a gene. The CDR3 is 16 residues long. The DNA of the CDR3 is TGTGCCAGCAGCTTCCTACTAGCGGAGAGCACAGATACGCAGTATTTT. Protein: CASSFLLAESTDTQYF.